These T cell receptor beta chains were read from a single sample in a study of blood T cell repertoires in COVID-19. Profiling relied on immunoSEQ multiplex PCR, and the TCRdb table lists in-frame clones only, not all of them. The sample contains around 230,000 clones, around 84% of which appear only once. Sequencing used peripheral blood. The receptors derive from a man aged 40-55 years who had recovered from COVID-19. Both conserved end residues are part of each CDR3. D genes are given only for firm matches.

j_call v_call cdr3_length d_call cdr3_aa
TRBJ2-7 TRBV12-3/TRBV12-4 13 TRBD2 CASSVQAGGEQYF
TRBJ1-4 TRBV2 12 TRBD1 CASSPDRGKLFF
TRBJ2-1 TRBV19 16 TRBD1 CASSSSGTGARNEQFF
TRBJ2-3 TRBV29-1 15 TRBD2 CSVAPGLAGADTQYF
TRBJ2-7 TRBV7-2 14 - CASSFQRGTYEQYF
TRBJ2-5 TRBV7-2 16 TRBD2 CASSRLTGLAAETQYF
TRBJ1-2 TRBV29-1 12 - CSVGGQNYGYTF
TRBJ2-5 TRBV5-1 18 TRBD2 CASSPGLAGGPWRETQYF
TRBJ1-5 TRBV6-2/TRBV6-3 13 TRBD1 CASSTGGNQPQHF
TRBJ1-2 TRBV19 14 TRBD1 CASSLDRGSRGYTF
TRBJ1-1 TRBV5-1 17 TRBD1 CASSLPGGGKRNTEAFF
TRBJ1-3 TRBV27 17 TRBD1 CASRPKPYRGRGNTIYF